This T cell receptor (beta chain) was captured by sequencing in a study of high-grade serous ovarian cancer treatment subgroups. The tumor samples were collected prior to definitive surgery or chemotherapy. Study conclusions and caveats: Bulk tumor TCR sequencing gave no spatial information.

The CDR3 extends over 13 amino acids. Looked up from germline, CDR1 is ENHRY and CDR2 is SYGVKD. V gave up 7 bases and J gave up 6 bases, with 12 bases separating them. TCRdb's table, derived via immunoSEQ multiplex PCR, lists solely in-frame clones and lacks some. Here the sample spans around 9,000 clones, 88% being singletons. Of note for this clone: What it recognizes is unknown.

This sequence originates from a human donor with high-grade serous ovarian cancer. The chain employs TRBV10-3 and TRBJ1-4; no clear D gene. The sample taken for sequencing was tumor tissue. The DNA for the CDR3 is TGTGCCATCACTCCTACTGGGGATGAAAAACTGTTTTTT. Amino acids: CAITPTGDEKLFF.